Below, 21 T cell receptor beta chains from the same sample are listed, as sequenced in a study of blood T cells in healthy people across ages. It was with a sample-barcoded 5' primer and a J-beta primer mix that a second PCR of roughly 6 to 11 cycles was run. Each CDR3 protein is one row after TCRdb ran MiXCR on the 5' RACE reads. The sample lists about 1 million distinct CDR3 sequences, about 25% occurring once. These data were also filed under a second study, of T cells of mothers and their children.

The specimen sequenced was blood. Source of these receptors: a girl aged 2-10 years in good health.

This clonotype appeared a few times. The V call is TRBV4-2, the J call TRBJ2-6; weak D call: TRBD1 (6 bases). Trimming shortened V by 3 bases and J by 2 bases, and 17 bases separated the two germline ends. The CDR3 spans 18 residues. The germline V gene has CDR1 LGHNA and CDR2 YNFKEQ. The CDR3 sequence: CASSQEKTGIAGANVLTF. CDR3 bases: TGTGCCAGCAGCCAGGAGAAGACAGGCATCGCTGGGGCCAACGTCCTGACTTTC.

This clonotype occurred a few times. The chain joins TRBV2 to TRBJ2-1; 11 bases line up with TRBD2. Matching the DNA end better, TRBJ2-7 makes the J call doubtful. This CDR3 has 15 amino acids. Per germline, CDR1 SNHLY and CDR2 FYNNEI. The CDR3 here is CASRTLAGGPYEQYF. CDR3 coding DNA: TGTGCCAGCAGGACCCTAGCGGGAGGTCCCTACGAGCAGTACTTC.

This sequence joins TRBV27 and TRBJ2-1; D is undetermined. V gave up 2 bases and J gave up 4 bases, with 12 bases separating them. Germline V gene sequence: CDR1 MNHEY, CDR2 SMNVEV (reference sequence). The CDR3 has 15 amino acids. CDR3 residues: CASSLKVWPYNEQFF. The CDR3 DNA sequence: TGTGCCAGCAGTTTAAAAGTGTGGCCTTACAATGAGCAGTTCTTC.

On this clonotype: An end of the junction does not agree with germline; a read error may underlie this. This chain links TRBV4-1 with TRBJ2-5, with 7 bases matching TRBD2. The CDR3 runs to 18 residues. Germline CDR1 and CDR2: MGHRA and YSYEKL. The chain's CDR3 is CACSPPPRAAGEEETQYF. The CDR3 nucleotides are TGCGCCTGCAGCCCGCCCCCTCGTGCGGCGGGGGAAGAAGAGACCCAGTACTTC.

This clonotype occurred a few times. The chain joins TRBV5-1 to TRBJ1-6; D is ambiguous. This CDR3 has 16 residues. V lost 0 bases and J 7 bases, leaving 14 bases between the germline ends. CDR1 SGHRS and CDR2 YFSETQ come from the germline V gene. The chain's CDR3 is CASSLESGSVNSPLHF. Written as DNA, the CDR3 is TGCGCCAGCAGCTTGGAGTCCGGGTCCGTCAATTCACCCCTCCACTTT.

The CDR3 sequence: CASSQGPAGLAGVVQFF. The CDR3, as DNA: TGCGCCAGCAGCCAAGGACCAGCGGGACTAGCGGGAGTAGTGCAGTTCTTC. The chain joins TRBV4-1 to TRBJ2-1; 14 nucleotides align to TRBD2. V gave up 1 base and J gave up 12 bases; unmatched junction bases: 11. The CDR3 totals 17 residues. The germline V gene encodes CDR1 MGHRA and CDR2 YSYEKL.

The chain links TRBV7-2 to TRBJ2-5; a weak D match, TRBD2 (5 bases). The V and J ends lost 5 bases and 3 bases respectively, with 10 bases between them. CDR1 is SGHTA, CDR2 FQGNSA, per germline. This CDR3 is built from 13 residues. The CDR3 region is CASSRTREETQYF. CDR3 in DNA: TGTGCCAGCAGCCGTACTAGGGAAGAGACCCAGTACTTC.

The rearrangement links TRBV14 to TRBJ2-4; TRBD1 or TRBD2 may be the D gene (7 bases each). Germline assignment: CDR1 SGHDN and CDR2 FVKESK. Between the trimmed V and J ends, which lost 3 bases and 6 bases, there was a span of 15 bases. The CDR3 is 15 amino acids. The CDR3: CASSQLTGEGNIQYF. In DNA, the CDR3 is TGTGCCAGCAGCCAGCTAACAGGGGAGGGAAACATTCAGTACTTC.

The chain is built from TRBV20-1 and TRBJ2-5; D possibly corresponds to TRBD2 (6 bases). With the DNA end fitting TRBJ2-1 better, the J assignment may be wrong. The germline gives CDR1 DFQATT, CDR2 SNEGSKA (reference sequence). The CDR3 runs 12 residues. Here the CDR3 DNA reads TGCAGTGCGATCCGGGATAGCGGCGAGCAGTTCTTC. Its translation: CSAIRDSGEQFF.

This clonotype turned up a few times. The rearrangement joins TRBV25-1 to TRBJ2-1, with D possibly called TRBD1 or TRBD2 (5 bases each). The J call is uncertain, as TRBJ2-5 better fits the DNA end. This CDR3 region has 14 residues. The germline gives CDR1 MGHDK, CDR2 SYGVNS. CDR3 in amino acids: CASSPFPGLETQYF. For the CDR3, the DNA is TGTGCCAGTAGTCCATTTCCGGGGCTGGAGACCCAGTACTTC.

This clonotype was counted a few times. V gene TRBV7-2 combines with J gene TRBJ2-5; 8 bases are shared with TRBD1. The tail of the sequence fits TRBJ2-1 better, so the J call may be wrong. Germline V gene sequence: CDR1 SGHTA, CDR2 FQGNSA. This CDR3 comprises 14 residues. The CDR3 nucleotides read TGTGCCAGCAGCTTAGGGACAGGGCATACTGAGCAGTTCTTC. Residues: CASSLGTGHTEQFF.

This clonotype was detected a few times. The chain combines TRBV29-1 with TRBJ2-3, with D maybe TRBD1 (7 bases). V dropped 3 bases and J dropped 2 bases, with 12 bases sitting between them. The CDR3 has 14 amino acids. The germline gives CDR1 SQVTM, CDR2 ANQGSEA. CDR3 in DNA: TGCAGCGTTGAGCGGGACAGCCTCACAGATACGCAGTATTTT. It yields the protein CSVERDSLTDTQYF.

This clonotype was seen repeatedly, ten times or more. A junction end diverges from the germline sequence, so it may reflect a read error. The chain employs TRBV7-2 and TRBJ2-5, with D perhaps matching TRBD1 (6 bases). Germline-derived CDR1 and CDR2 are SGHTA and FQGNSA. This CDR3 is built from 14 residues. CDR3 bases: TGTGCCAGCAGCTCGGAGACAGGTTTCCAAAAAGATATCTTC. Translated: CASSSETGFQKDIF.

CDR3 sequence: CASSQMGGVSSYNEQFF. CDR3 nucleotides: TGCGCCAGCAGCCAGATGGGGGGGGTCAGCTCCTACAATGAGCAGTTCTTC. V and J are TRBV4-3 and TRBJ2-1; 7 positions agree with TRBD2. The CDR3 has 17 residues. V lost 3 bases to trimming and J lost 0 bases; unmatched junction nucleotides: 8. CDR1 LGHNA and CDR2 YSLEER come from the germline V gene.

This clonotype was seen a handful of times. The chain recombines TRBV5-1 with TRBJ1-4; 7 bases line up with TRBD1. This CDR3 has 15 amino acids. J was trimmed by 5 bases and V by 5 bases; bases with no gene match: 9. CDR1 is SGHRS and CDR2 is YFSETQ in the germline V gene. CDR3 coding DNA: TGCGCCAGCAGAAGAGGAGGACAGGTGAATGAAAAACTGTTTTTT. Protein: CASRRGGQVNEKLFF.

This clonotype has more than one count but fewer than ten. The chain combines TRBV28 with TRBJ2-5, with D possibly TRBD2 on 5 matching bases. The closer fit of TRBJ2-7 to the DNA end suggests the J call may be wrong. Germline CDR1 is MDHEN and CDR2 is SYDVKM. The CDR3 totals 14 residues. CDR3 region: CASSRWTATYEQYF. In nucleotides, the CDR3 is TGTGCCAGCAGTCGATGGACTGCAACCTACGAGCAGTACTTC.

The chain combines TRBV7-8 with TRBJ2-4; 7 nucleotides match TRBD1. This CDR3 has 14 residues. The J segment lost 5 bases and the V segment lost 5 bases, leaving 6 bases of the junction unmatched. Germline CDR1 and CDR2: SGHVS and FQNEAQ. The CDR3 region has the DNA TGTGCCAGCAGCATACAGGGGAGCGAAAACATTCAGTACTTC. Amino acid sequence: CASSIQGSENIQYF. The full variable domain, completed using reference TRBV7-8 and TRBJ2-4, is GAGVSQSPRYKVAKRGQDVALRCDPISGHVSLFWYQQALGQGPEFLTYFQNEAQLDKSGLPSDRFFAERPEGSVSTLKIQRTQQEDSAVYLCASSIQGSENIQYFGAGTRLSVL.

The chain combines TRBV7-9 with TRBJ2-5; the D gene is possibly TRBD1 (5 bases). CDR1 SEHNR and CDR2 FQNEAQ come from the germline V gene (reference sequence). Trimming took off 1 base at V and 4 bases at J, with 10 bases between the two ends. The CDR3 totals 14 residues. The CDR3 nucleotides read TGTGCCAGCAGCTTAGGGACCACAGGAGAGACCCAGTACTTC. Amino acids: CASSLGTTGETQYF.

The genes are TRBV3-1 and TRBJ2-3; D is uncertain. Trimming removed 2 bases at V and 6 bases at J, with 6 bases between. The CDR3 consists of 12 residues. The germline V gene has CDR1 LGHDT and CDR2 YNNKEL (reference sequence). The DNA for the CDR3 is TGTGCCAGCAGCCAAACTTTGGATACGCAGTATTTT. Protein sequence: CASSQTLDTQYF.

In its sample, this clonotype was seen a few times. This chain uses TRBV6-1 with TRBJ1-1; D call uncertain. CDR3 length: 14 residues. Trimming removed 4 bases at V and 1 base at J, with 10 bases between. Germline V gives CDR1 MNHNS, CDR2 SASEGT. For the CDR3, the DNA is TGTGCCAGCAGTGTAGAAAGCGGGAACACTGAAGCTTTCTTT. Translated: CASSVESGNTEAFF.

In its sample, this clonotype was seen a few times. The V call is TRBV12-3 or TRBV12-4, the J call TRBJ2-2, with TRBD2 identical over 8 bases. The CDR3 totals 15 residues. Trimming at V came to 6 bases and at J to 4 bases, leaving 7 bases not matched to a gene. CDR3 loop: CASRVGTSPTGELFF. CDR3 nucleotides: TGTGCCAGCAGGGTGGGGACTAGTCCCACCGGGGAGCTGTTTTTT.